These 8 T cell receptor beta chains were all obtained from the same sample, sequenced in a study of memory CD4+ T cells and cytomegalovirus serostatus (dated by TCRdb to the late 2010s). A FACSAria II was used to sort memory CD4+ T cells, defined as single viable CD3+CD4+CD8-CD45RO+ cells. The method was the immunoSEQ multiplex PCR assay. TCRdb carries this immuneACCESS record with in-frame sequences only. Its versions omit some clonotypes, under half of them owing to an unresolved V gene in the studies checked, with the rest unexplained. A total of just over 40,000 clones appear in this sample, roughly 77% of them only once. The ten largest make up about 0.79% of the sample. The material sequenced was memory CD4+ T cells from blood. Receptors were obtained from an adult in good health and CMV-seronegative.

This chain uses TRBV4-3 with TRBJ2-2; D gene unclear. V was shortened by 4 bases and J by 6 bases, with 9 bases between the two germline ends. The CDR3 is 13 residues long. Germline assignment: CDR1 LGHNA and CDR2 YSLEER. The CDR3 coding sequence is TGCGCCAGCAGCCTTAGGTCAGCCGGGGAGCTGTTTTTT. This translates into CASSLRSAGELFF.

This rearrangement joins TRBV7-2 to TRBJ1-5; the D is unclear. The CDR3 runs to 13 residues. Germline V gene data show CDR1 as SGHTA and CDR2 as FQGNSA. The ends were cut back, 3 bases at V and 5 bases at J, with 8 bases in the middle. The DNA for the CDR3 is TGTGCCAGCAGCTTTGGCCCGGATCAGCCCCAGCATTTT. Its translation: CASSFGPDQPQHF.

The chain carries TRBV6-6 and TRBJ1-6; weak D call: TRBD1 (5 bases). Germline assignment: CDR1 MNHNY and CDR2 SVGAGI (reference sequence). The CDR3 is made up of 15 amino acids. Trimming stripped 11 bases from V and 0 bases from J, with 14 bases between. In nucleotides, the CDR3 is TGTGCCGGCGGGGGGGGGAGCTCCTATAATTCACCCCTCCACTTT. This translates into CAGGGGSSYNSPLHF.

This clone was observed once. Germline and junction disagree at one end, which may indicate a read error. The V call is TRBV18, the J call TRBJ1-2; TRBD1 aligns across 8 bases. Germline loops: CDR1 KGHSH, CDR2 LQKENI. The CDR3 has 13 amino acids. CDR3 DNA sequence: TGTGCCAGCTCTCCACAGGGGGTCTATGGCTACACCTTC. Translation gives CASSPQGVYGYTF.

The chain is built from TRBV15 and TRBJ1-1; D remains unclear. The V end was cut by 1 base, the J end by 4 bases, with 10 bases between. Germline CDR1 reads LNHNV; CDR2 reads YYDKDF (reference sequence). This CDR3 has 14 residues. CDR3 in DNA: TGTGCCACCAGCAGAGTCCGGGTGGCCACTGAAGCTTTCTTT. Its translation is CATSRVRVATEAFF.

The CDR3 DNA sequence: TGTGCCATCAGCCCGCGGGACAGGAACAATCAGCCCCAGCATTTT. Translated: CAISPRDRNNQPQHF. The chain recombines TRBV10-3 with TRBJ1-5, with TRBD1 matching 8 bases. Germline V gene lookup returns CDR1 ENHRY and CDR2 SYGVKD. The CDR3 covers 15 residues. J lost 3 bases, V lost 6 bases, and 7 bases had no gene match.

This sequence joins TRBV6-6 and TRBJ2-1; possibly TRBD1 or TRBD2 for D (5 bases each). V lost 5 bases and J 9 bases, leaving 20 bases between the germline ends. The CDR3 extends over 15 amino acids. Germline V lookup: CDR1 MNHNY, CDR2 SVGAGI (reference sequence). As DNA, the CDR3 is TGTGCCAGCAGTGGACGGGACCGATCGGGCGGTGAGCAGTTCTTC. Encoded protein: CASSGRDRSGGEQFF.

The genes are TRBV7-8 and TRBJ1-6; the D gene is possibly TRBD1 (5 bases). Per germline, CDR1 SGHVS and CDR2 FQNEAQ. The CDR3 extends over 14 amino acids. Deletions cut 5 bases from V and 7 bases from J, with 12 bases between. CDR3 sequence (DNA): TGTGCCAGCAGCCCGGGACGGATAAATTCACCCCTCCACTTT. It translates to CASSPGRINSPLHF.